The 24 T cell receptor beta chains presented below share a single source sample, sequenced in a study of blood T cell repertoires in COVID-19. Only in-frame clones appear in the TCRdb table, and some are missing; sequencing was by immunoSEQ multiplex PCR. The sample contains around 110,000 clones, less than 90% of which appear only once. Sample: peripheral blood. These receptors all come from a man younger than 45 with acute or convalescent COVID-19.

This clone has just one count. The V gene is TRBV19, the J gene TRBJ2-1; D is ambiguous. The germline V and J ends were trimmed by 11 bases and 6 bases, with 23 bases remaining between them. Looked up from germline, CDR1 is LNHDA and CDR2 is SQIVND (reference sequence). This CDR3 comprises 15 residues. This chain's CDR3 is CAERPRRLPSNEQFF. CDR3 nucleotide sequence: TGTGCCGAGCGACCCAGAAGGTTGCCTTCCAATGAGCAGTTCTTC. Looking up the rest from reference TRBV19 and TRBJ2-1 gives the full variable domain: DGGITQSPKYLFRKEGQNVTLSCEQNLNHDAMYWYRQDPGQGLRLIYYSQIVNDFQKGDIAEGYSVSREKKESFPLTVTSAQKNPTAFYLCAERPRRLPSNEQFFGPGTRLTVL.

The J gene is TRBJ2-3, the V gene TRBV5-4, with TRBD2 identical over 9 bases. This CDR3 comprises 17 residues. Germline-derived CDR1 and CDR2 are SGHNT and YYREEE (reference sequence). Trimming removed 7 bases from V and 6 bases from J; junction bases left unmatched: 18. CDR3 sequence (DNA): TGTGCCAGCGGGGGACTAACTAGCGGGCTTCCGGGGGATACGCAGTATTTT. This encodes CASGGLTSGLPGDTQYF.

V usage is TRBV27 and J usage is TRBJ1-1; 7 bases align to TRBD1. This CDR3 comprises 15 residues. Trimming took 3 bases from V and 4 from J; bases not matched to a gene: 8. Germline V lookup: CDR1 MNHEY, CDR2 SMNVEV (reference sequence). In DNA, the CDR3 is TGTGCCAGCAGTTTCGGGTCAGGGGGTGGCACTGAAGCTTTCTTT. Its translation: CASSFGSGGGTEAFF.

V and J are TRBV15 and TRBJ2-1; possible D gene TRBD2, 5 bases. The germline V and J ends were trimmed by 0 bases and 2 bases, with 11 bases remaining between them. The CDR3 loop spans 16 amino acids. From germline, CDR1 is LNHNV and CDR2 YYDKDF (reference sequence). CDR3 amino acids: CATSRDLGETYNEQFF. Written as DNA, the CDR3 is TGTGCCACCAGCAGAGATCTCGGGGAAACCTACAATGAGCAGTTCTTC.

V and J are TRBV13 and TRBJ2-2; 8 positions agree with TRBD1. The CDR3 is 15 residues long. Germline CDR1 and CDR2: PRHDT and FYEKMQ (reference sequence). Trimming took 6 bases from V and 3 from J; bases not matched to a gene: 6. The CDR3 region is CASRQGQADTGELFF. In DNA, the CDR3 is TGTGCCAGCAGGCAGGGACAGGCCGACACCGGGGAGCTGTTTTTT.

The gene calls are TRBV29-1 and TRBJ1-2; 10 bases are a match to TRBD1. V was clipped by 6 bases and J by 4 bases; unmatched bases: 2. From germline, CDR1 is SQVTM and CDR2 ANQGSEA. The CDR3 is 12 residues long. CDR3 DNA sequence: TGCAGCGTGGGACAGGGGACCTATGGCTACACCTTC. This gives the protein CSVGQGTYGYTF.

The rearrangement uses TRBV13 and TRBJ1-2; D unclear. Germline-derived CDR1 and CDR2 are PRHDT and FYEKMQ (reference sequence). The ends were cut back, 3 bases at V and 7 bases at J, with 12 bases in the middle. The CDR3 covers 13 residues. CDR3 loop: CASSFAGSSGYTF. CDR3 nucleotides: TGTGCCAGCAGCTTTGCGGGTTCTAGTGGCTACACCTTC.

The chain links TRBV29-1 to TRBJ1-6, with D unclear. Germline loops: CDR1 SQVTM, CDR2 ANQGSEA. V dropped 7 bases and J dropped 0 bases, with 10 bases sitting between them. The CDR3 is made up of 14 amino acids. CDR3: CSGPQSSYNSPLHF. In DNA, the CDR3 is TGCAGCGGACCACAGAGCTCCTATAATTCACCCCTCCACTTT.

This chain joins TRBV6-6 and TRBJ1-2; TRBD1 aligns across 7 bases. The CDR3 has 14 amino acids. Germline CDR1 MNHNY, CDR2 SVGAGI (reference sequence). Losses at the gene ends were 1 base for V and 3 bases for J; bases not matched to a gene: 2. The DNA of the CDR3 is TGTGCCAGCAGTTACTACGGGACAGACTATGGCTACACCTTC. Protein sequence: CASSYYGTDYGYTF.

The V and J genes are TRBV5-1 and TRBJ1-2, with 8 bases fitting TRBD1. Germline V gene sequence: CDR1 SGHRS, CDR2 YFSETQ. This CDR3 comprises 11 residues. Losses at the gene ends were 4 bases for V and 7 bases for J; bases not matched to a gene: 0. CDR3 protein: CASSDRGGYTF. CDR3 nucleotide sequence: TGCGCCAGCAGCGACAGGGGTGGCTACACCTTC.

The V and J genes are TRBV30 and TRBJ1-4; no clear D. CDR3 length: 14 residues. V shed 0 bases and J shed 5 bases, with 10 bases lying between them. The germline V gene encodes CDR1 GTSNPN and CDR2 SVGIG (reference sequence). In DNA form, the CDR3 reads TGTGCCTGGAGTGTAGAAAACAGAAATGAAAAACTGTTTTTT. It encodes CAWSVENRNEKLFF.

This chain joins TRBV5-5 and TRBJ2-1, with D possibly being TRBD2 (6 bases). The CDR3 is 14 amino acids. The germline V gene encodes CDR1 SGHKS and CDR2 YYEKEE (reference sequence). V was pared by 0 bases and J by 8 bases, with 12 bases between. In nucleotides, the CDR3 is TGTGCCAGCAGCTTGGTCGTCAGGGACTATGAGCAGTTCTTC. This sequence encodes CASSLVVRDYEQFF.

The CDR3 reads CAWMAGGVGTQFF. CDR3 nucleotide sequence: TGTGCCTGGATGGCAGGGGGTGTGGGGACTCAGTTCTTC. The chain combines TRBV30 with TRBJ2-1, with D possibly matching TRBD1 (7 bases). Per the germline V gene, CDR1 is GTSNPN and CDR2 is SVGIG (reference sequence). The CDR3 consists of 13 residues. V lost 4 bases, J lost 13 bases, and 20 bases lay in between.

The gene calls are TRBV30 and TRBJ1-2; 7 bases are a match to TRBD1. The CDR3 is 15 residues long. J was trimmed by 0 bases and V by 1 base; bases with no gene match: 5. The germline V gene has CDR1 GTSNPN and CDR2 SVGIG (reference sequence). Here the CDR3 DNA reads TGTGCCTGGAGTGATTTCAGGGGGTCTAACTATGGCTACACCTTC. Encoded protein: CAWSDFRGSNYGYTF. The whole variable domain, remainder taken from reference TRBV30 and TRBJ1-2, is SQTIHQWPATLVQPVGSPLSLECTVEGTSNPNLYWYRQAAGRGLQLLFYSVGIGQISSEVPQNLSASRPQDRQFILSSKKLLLSDSGFYLCAWSDFRGSNYGYTFGSGTRLTVV.

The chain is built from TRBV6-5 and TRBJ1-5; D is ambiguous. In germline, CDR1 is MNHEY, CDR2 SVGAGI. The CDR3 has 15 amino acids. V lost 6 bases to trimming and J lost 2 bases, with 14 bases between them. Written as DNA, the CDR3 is TGTGCCAGCAGCCCCCGGAGGAGCGGCAATCAGCCCCAGCATTTT. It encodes CASSPRRSGNQPQHF.

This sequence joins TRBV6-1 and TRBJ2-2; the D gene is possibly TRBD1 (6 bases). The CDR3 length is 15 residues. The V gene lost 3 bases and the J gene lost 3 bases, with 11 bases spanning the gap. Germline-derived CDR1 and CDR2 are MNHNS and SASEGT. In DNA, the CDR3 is TGTGCCAGCAGTGATATGTGGGGGCACACCGGGGAGCTGTTTTTT. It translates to CASSDMWGHTGELFF.

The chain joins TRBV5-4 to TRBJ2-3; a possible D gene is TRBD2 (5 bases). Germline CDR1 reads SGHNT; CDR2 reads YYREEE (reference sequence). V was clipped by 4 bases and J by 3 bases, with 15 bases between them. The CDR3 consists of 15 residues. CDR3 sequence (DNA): TGTGCCAGCAGCCCCAGTGCGGAGGAGACAGATACGCAGTATTTT. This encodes CASSPSAEETDTQYF.

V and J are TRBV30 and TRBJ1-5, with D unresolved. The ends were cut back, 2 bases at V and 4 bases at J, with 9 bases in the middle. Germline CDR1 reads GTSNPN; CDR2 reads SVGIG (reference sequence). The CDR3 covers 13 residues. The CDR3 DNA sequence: TGTGCCTGGAGTCTTAACCAGAATCAGCCCCAGCATTTT. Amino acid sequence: CAWSLNQNQPQHF.

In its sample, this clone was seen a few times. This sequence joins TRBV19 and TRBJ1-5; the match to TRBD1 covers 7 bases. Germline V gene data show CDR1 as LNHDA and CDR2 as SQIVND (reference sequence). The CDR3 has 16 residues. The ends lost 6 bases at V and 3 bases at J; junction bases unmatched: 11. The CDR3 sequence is CASSRTGDGINQPQHF. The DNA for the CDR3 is TGTGCCAGTAGCAGGACAGGAGATGGTATCAATCAGCCCCAGCATTTT.

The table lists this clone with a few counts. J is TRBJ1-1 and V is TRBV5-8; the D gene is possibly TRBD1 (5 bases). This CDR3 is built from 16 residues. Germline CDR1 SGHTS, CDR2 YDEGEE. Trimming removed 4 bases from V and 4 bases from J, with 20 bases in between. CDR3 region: CASSQQGWGESTEAFF. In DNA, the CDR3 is TGTGCCAGCAGCCAACAAGGATGGGGGGAGAGCACTGAAGCTTTCTTT.

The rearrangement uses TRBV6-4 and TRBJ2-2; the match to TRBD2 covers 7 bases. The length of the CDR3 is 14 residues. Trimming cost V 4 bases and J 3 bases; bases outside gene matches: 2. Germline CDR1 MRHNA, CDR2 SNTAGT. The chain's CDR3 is CASSGAGDTGELFF. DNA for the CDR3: TGTGCCAGCAGTGGCGCGGGAGACACCGGGGAGCTGTTTTTT.

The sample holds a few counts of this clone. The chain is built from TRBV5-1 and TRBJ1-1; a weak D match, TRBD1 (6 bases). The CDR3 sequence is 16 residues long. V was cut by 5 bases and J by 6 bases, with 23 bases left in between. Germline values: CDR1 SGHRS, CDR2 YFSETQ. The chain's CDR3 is CASRPTLGLQGAEAFF. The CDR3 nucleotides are TGCGCCAGCAGGCCAACTCTGGGACTACAGGGCGCTGAAGCTTTCTTT.

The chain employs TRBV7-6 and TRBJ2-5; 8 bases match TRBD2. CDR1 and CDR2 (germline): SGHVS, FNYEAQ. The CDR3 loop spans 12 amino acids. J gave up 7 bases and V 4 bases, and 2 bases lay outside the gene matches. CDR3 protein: CASSSTSATQYF. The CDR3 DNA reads TGTGCCAGCAGCTCGACTAGCGCGACCCAGTACTTC.

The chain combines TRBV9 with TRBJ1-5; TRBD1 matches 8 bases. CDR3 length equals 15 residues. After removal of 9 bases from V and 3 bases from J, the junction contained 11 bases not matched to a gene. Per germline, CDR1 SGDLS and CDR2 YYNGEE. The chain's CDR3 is CATGDQGADNQPQHF. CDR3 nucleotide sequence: TGTGCCACGGGGGATCAGGGGGCAGACAATCAGCCCCAGCATTTT.